Sequencing of this TCR beta chain was carried out in a study of identical twins (dated by TCRdb to about 2016). For the study in its entirety: TCR alpha and beta repertoires from monozygotic twins, unrelated adults of various ages and cord blood were deep-sequenced to test whether fetal clonotypes persist. To rule out contamination, replicate twin experiments were performed at different times with different library preparation protocols. Study-wide findings and limitations: Invariant T cells such as MAIT and iNKT could partly confound zero-insertion analyses, though diverse VJ usage argued against this for most clonotypes. Excess twin sharing in beta out-of-frame sequences was weaker because fewer shared sequences lowered the signal-to-noise ratio. Fewer insertions were carried by abundant cord blood beta clonotypes, a similar but weaker trend appeared in young adult naive repertoires, and no such trend appeared in memory repertoires. Compared with coincidental sharing between unrelated individuals, out-of-frame TCR alpha sequences shared between twins showed an excess of sequences with low generation probability. Out-of-frame TCR alpha sharing in monozygotic twins was systematically underestimated by recombination models, whereas sharing between unrelated individuals was in agreement with the recombination models. Conclusions relied on cross-sectional statistical analysis, since the same donors could not be followed over many years.

Library construction relied on 5' RACE. The run used an Illumina HiSeq 2000. A universal primer binding site was introduced by template switching, and a unique molecular identifier was present in the final cDNA, enabling accurate counting of TCR cDNA molecules. Specific primers in the conserved constant-segment region were used to synthesize first-strand cDNA for TCR alpha and beta chains. Each cDNA library was double barcoded, with a SMART-Mk sample barcode plus Illumina barcodes, to control for contamination. TruSeq adapter sequences, together with Illumina sample barcodes, were added in two successive PCR steps. TCR alpha and beta cDNA libraries were sequenced on the Illumina HiSeq platform with custom primers. In the source study's methods: Unique molecular identifiers were extracted from raw reads with MiGEC, and CDR3 positions were determined with MiXCR. For each individual, recombination models were inferred using an EM algorithm with the repgenHMM and IGoR tools. The analysis of shared clonotypes was done with the tcR package in R, with sharing normalized by the product of cloneset sizes. Out-of-frame nonproductive sequences were analyzed to study raw recombination free of thymic and clonal selection effects. Clones were called with MiXCR by TCRdb after fastp trimmed the public reads at Q25, and only in-frame beta chains were retained. Merged by CDR3 protein, the rows form single entries marked with the most common genes and DNA. These V and J calls originate from TCRdb's pipeline instead of the authors' own analysis. The sample table holds 450,000 to 600,000 distinct CDR3 sequences, of which 20% to 25% were seen once. The ten largest clonotypes hold roughly 0.5% of the sample.

Every donor was a healthy Caucasian. Three pairs of female monozygotic twins, all aged roughly 18 to 30 years, were included in the twin cohort. Positive isolation kits from Invitrogen were used to isolate CD4+ and CD8+ T cell populations. Reading from cysteine to phenylalanine, the CDR3 counts 13 amino acids. Left in the record is the CDR3 DNA by itself, 39 bases read in frame from the first base. V loses 3 bases, J loses 5 bases, and the germline ends lie 11 bases apart. CDR1 and CDR2, looked up from the germline V gene (reference sequence), are DFQATT and SNEGSKA. About this clonotype itself: There is no known antigen for this receptor. Nothing much larger sits one base from this clone, and base qualities are not available.

This sample also appeared in a second study, on yellow fever vaccine responses in identical twins. The second study also describes: According to the authors, the vaccine-induced T cell response in identical twins seemed to be partly convergent and partly specific to each individual. In the study, vaccine-responding T cell clones were precisely tracked in identical twins.

The specimen sequenced was CD4+ T cells sorted from blood. This receptor was taken from a young woman in good health. This chain joins TRBV20-1 to TRBJ2-1; a confident D gene designation cannot be given. The DNA is as follows: TGCAGTGCTAGTTCCGGCACCCACAATGAGCAGTTCTTC. It codes for CSASSGTHNEQFF.